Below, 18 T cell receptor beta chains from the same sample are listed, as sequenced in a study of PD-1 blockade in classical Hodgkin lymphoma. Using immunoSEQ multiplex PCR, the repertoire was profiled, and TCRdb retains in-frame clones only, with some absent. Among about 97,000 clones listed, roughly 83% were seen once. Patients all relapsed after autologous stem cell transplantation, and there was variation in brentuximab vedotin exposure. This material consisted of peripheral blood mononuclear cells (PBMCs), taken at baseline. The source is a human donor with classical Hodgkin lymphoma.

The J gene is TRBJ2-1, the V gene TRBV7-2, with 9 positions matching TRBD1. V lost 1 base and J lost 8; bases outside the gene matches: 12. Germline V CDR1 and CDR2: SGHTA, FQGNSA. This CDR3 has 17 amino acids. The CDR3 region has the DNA TGTGCCAGCAGCTTAGGAGGCGGGACAGGGAGTGTCCATGAGCAGTTCTTC. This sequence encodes CASSLGGGTGSVHEQFF.

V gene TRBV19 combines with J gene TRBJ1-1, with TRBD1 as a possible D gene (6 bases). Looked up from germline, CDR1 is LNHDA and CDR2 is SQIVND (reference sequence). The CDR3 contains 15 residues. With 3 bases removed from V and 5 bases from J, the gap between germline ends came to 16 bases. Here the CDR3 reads CASSIGSGQLTEAFF. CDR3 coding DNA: TGTGCCAGTAGTATCGGTTCCGGACAGCTAACTGAAGCTTTCTTT. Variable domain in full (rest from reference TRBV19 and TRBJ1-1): DGGITQSPKYLFRKEGQNVTLSCEQNLNHDAMYWYRQDPGQGLRLIYYSQIVNDFQKGDIAEGYSVSREKKESFPLTVTSAQKNPTAFYLCASSIGSGQLTEAFFGQGTRLTVV.

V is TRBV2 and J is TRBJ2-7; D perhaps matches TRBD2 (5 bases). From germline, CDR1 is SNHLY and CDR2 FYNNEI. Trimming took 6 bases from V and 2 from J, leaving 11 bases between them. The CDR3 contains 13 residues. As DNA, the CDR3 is TGTGCCAGCAGACGGGAATCTCCCTACGAGCAGTACTTC. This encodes CASRRESPYEQYF.

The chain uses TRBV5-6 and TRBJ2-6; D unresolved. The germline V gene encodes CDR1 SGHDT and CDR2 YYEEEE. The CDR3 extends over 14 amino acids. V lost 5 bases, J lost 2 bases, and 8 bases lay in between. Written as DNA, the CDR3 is TGTGCCAGCAGAGTGGCTCCTGGGGCCAACGTCCTGACTTTC. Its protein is CASRVAPGANVLTF.

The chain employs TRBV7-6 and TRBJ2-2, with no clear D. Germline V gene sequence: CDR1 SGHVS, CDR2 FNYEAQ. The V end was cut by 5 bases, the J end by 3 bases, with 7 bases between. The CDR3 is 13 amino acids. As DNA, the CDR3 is TGTGCCAGCAGCCCCGGGTACACCGGGGAGCTGTTTTTT. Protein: CASSPGYTGELFF. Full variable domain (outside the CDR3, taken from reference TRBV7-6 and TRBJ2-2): GAGVSQSPRYKVTKRGQDVALRCDPISGHVSLYWYRQALGQGPEFLTYFNYEAQQDKSGLPNDRFSAERPEGSISTLTIQRTEQRDSAMYRCASSPGYTGELFFGEGSRLTVL.

The CDR3 DNA reads as TGTGCCTCTATTCAGGGGTACAATGAGCAGTTCTTC. This sequence encodes CASIQGYNEQFF. The chain employs TRBV2 and TRBJ2-1, with a weak D call TRBD1 (6 bases). The CDR3 has 12 residues. Germline CDR1 is SNHLY and CDR2 is FYNNEI. The V end was cut by 11 bases, the J end by 4 bases, with 12 bases between.

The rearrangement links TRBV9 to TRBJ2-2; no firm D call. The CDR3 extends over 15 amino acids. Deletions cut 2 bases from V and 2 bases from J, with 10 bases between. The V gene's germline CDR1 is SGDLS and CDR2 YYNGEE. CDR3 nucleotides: TGTGCCAGCAGCGTTGGCCAGCTTAACACCGGGGAGCTGTTTTTT. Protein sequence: CASSVGQLNTGELFF.

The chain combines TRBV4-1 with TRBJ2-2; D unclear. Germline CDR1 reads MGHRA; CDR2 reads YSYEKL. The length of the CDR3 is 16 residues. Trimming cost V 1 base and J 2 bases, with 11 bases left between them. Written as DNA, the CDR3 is TGCGCCAGCAGCCAAGTTCCTAGTTCAAACACCGGGGAGCTGTTTTTT. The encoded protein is CASSQVPSSNTGELFF.

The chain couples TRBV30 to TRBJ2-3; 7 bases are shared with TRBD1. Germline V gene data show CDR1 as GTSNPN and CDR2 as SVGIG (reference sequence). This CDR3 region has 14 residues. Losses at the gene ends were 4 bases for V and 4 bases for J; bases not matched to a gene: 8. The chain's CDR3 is CAWNPTGVSDTQYF. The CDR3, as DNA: TGTGCCTGGAATCCTACAGGGGTTTCAGATACGCAGTATTTT.

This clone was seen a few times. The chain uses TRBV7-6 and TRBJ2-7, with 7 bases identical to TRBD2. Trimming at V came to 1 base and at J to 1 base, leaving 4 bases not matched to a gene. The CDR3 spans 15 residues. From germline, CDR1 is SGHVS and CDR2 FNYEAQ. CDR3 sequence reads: CASSLGAGTSYEQYF. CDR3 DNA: TGTGCCAGCAGCTTAGGAGCGGGAACTTCCTACGAGCAGTACTTC.

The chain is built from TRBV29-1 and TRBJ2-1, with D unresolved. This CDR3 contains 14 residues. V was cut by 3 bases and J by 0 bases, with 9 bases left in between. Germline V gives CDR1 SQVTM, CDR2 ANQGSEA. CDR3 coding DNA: TGCAGCGTTGAGTTTGCAGGCTCCTACAATGAGCAGTTCTTC. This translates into CSVEFAGSYNEQFF.

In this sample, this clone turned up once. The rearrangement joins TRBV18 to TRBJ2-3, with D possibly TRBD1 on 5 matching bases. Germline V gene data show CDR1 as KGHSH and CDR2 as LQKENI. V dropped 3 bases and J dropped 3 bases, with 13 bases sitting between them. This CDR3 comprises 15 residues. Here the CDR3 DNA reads TGTGCCAGCTCACCGTCGGCAGGGTGGACAGATACGCAGTATTTT. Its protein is CASSPSAGWTDTQYF.

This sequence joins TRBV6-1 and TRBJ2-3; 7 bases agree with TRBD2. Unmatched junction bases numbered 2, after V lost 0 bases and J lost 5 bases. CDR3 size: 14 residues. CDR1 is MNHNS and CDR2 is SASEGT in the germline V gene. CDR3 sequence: CASSEATGGDTQYF. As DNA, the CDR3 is TGTGCCAGCAGTGAAGCGACGGGAGGAGATACGCAGTATTTT.

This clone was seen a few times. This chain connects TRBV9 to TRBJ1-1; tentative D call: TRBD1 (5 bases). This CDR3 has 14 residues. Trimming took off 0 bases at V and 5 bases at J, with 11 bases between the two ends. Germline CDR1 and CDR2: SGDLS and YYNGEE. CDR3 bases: TGTGCCAGCAGCGTAGAAGCAGGGTCAACTGAAGCTTTCTTT. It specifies CASSVEAGSTEAFF.

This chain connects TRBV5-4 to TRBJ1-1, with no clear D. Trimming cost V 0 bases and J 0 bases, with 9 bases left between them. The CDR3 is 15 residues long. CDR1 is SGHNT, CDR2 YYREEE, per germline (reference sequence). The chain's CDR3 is CASSLDVALNTEAFF. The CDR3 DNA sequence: TGTGCCAGCAGCTTGGACGTTGCCTTGAACACTGAAGCTTTCTTT.

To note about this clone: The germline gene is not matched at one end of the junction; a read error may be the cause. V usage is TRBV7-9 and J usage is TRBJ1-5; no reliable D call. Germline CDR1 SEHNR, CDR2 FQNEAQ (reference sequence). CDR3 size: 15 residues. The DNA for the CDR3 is TGTGCCAGCAGCGCGGGCCAGCGTGGCAAACAGCCCCAGCATTTT. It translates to CASSAGQRGKQPQHF.

CDR3 loop: CATSPRRDGAYGYTF. The CDR3 nucleotides read TGTGCCACCAGCCCCCGCAGGGACGGTGCCTATGGCTACACCTTC. This chain connects TRBV15 to TRBJ1-2, with D perhaps TRBD1 (5 bases). Trimming left V 5 bases short and J 4 bases short, with 17 bases between. Germline CDR1 is LNHNV and CDR2 is YYDKDF (reference sequence). The CDR3 totals 15 residues.

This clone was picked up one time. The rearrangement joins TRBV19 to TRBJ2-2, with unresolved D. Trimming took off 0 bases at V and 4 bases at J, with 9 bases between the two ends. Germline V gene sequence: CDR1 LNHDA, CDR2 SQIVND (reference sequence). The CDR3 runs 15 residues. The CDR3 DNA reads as TGTGCCAGTAGTATAGAGGGTTCGCCCACCGGGGAGCTGTTTTTT. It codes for CASSIEGSPTGELFF.